A single T cell receptor (beta chain) is shown here with its context. Its target is not known. Across several immunoSEQ plates, the genomic DNA of each subset was split evenly. Assay: immunoSEQ multiplex PCR; the TCRdb copy retains only in-frame clones and omits some. This table has roughly 1.5 million clones, approximately 98% appearing once. This specimen belongs to a study of shared clonotypes between healthy human individuals. The germline CDR1 and CDR2 sequences are MDHEN and SYDVKM. V lost 3 bases, J lost 4 bases, and 10 bases stayed unmatched. This CDR3 has 16 residues. Study findings and constraints: Clonotypes that were shared across a handful of donors made up about 5.1% of naive CD4 clonotypes.

CD4+ cells underwent separation, giving CD45RA+ naive and CD45RA-negative memory subsets. Input material: naive CD4+ T cells sorted from blood. Regarding subset: CD45RA+ positively selected. V and J are TRBV28 and TRBJ1-2; 8 bases are a match to TRBD1. This clonotype was sampled from a man aged 30 to 45 in good health. Written as DNA, the CDR3 is TGTGCCAGCAGTTTGTCCACCGGACAGGGCCCCTATGGCTACACCTTC. It yields the protein CASSLSTGQGPYGYTF.